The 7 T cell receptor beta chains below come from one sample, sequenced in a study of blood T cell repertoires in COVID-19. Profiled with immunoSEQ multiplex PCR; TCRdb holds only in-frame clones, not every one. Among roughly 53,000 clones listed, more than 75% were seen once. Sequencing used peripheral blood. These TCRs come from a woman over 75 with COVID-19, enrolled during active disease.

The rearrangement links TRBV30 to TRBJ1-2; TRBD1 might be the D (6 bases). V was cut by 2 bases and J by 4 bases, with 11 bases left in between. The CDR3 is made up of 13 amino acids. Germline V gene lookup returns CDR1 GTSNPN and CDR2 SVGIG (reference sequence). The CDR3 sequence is CAWSWGGGYGYTF. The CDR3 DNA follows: TGTGCCTGGAGTTGGGGGGGCGGCTATGGCTACACCTTC.

The CDR3 DNA sequence: TGTGCCAGCAGAAGGGACAGCTCTGGAAACACCATATATTTT. This codes for CASRRDSSGNTIYF. The chain combines TRBV6-5 with TRBJ1-3; 7 bases fit TRBD1. Looked up from germline, CDR1 is MNHEY and CDR2 is SVGAGI. The CDR3 runs 14 residues. V lost 6 bases, J lost 0 bases, and 2 bases stayed unmatched.

CDR3 sequence (DNA): TGCGCCAGCAGCTTGGAGTCTAGCGGGATGTACCAAGAGACCCAGTACTTC. Amino acids: CASSLESSGMYQETQYF. The J gene is TRBJ2-5, the V gene TRBV5-1, with TRBD2 identical over 9 bases. This CDR3 is built from 17 residues. V lost 0 bases to trimming and J lost 0 bases; unmatched junction nucleotides: 6. From germline, CDR1 is SGHRS and CDR2 YFSETQ. The full variable domain, completed using reference TRBV5-1 and TRBJ2-5, is KAGVTQTPRYLIKTRGQQVTLSCSPISGHRSVSWYQQTPGQGLQFLFEYFSETQRNKGNFPGRFSGRQFSNSRSEMNVSTLELGDSALYLCASSLESSGMYQETQYFGPGTRLLVL.

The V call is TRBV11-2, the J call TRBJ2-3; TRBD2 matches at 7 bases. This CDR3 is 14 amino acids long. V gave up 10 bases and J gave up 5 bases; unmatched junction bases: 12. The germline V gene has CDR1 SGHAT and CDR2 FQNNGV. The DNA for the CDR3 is TGTGCCACCCAGAGGCAGCGGGGACTAGATACGCAGTATTTT. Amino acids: CATQRQRGLDTQYF.

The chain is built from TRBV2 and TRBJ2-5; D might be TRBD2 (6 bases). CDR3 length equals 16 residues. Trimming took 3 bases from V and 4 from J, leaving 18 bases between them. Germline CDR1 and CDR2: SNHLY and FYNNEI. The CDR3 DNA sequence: TGTGCCAGCAGTGATCGGGGGAGGCGTATCCTAGAGACCCAGTACTTC. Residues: CASSDRGRRILETQYF.

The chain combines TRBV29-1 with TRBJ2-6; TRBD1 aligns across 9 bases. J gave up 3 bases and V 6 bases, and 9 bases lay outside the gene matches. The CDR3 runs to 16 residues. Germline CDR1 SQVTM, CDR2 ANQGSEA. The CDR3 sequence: CSVTGQGKFGANVLTF. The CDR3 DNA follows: TGCAGCGTGACGGGACAGGGAAAATTTGGGGCCAACGTCCTGACTTTC.

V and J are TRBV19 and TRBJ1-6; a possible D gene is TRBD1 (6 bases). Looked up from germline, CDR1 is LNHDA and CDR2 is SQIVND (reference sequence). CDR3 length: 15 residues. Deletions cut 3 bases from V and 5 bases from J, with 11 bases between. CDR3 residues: CASSIGQGNNSPLHF. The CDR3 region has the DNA TGTGCCAGTAGTATCGGTCAGGGGAATAATTCACCCCTCCACTTT. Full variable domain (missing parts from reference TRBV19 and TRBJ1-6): DGGITQSPKYLFRKEGQNVTLSCEQNLNHDAMYWYRQDPGQGLRLIYYSQIVNDFQKGDIAEGYSVSREKKESFPLTVTSAQKNPTAFYLCASSIGQGNNSPLHFGNGTRLTVT.